This T cell receptor (beta chain) was retrieved from a study of cytomegalovirus exposure and HLA in healthy donors (TCRdb year 2017). General notes on the study: An earlier analysis of about 530 of the donors reported 250 to 300 Gb of sequence data and some 110 million unique TCR beta sequences obtained from about 180 million T cells. A later genetic analysis used genome-wide SNP genotypes for about 60% of the roughly 700 donors, treating that subset as a discovery cohort. In a later analysis, previously published TCR beta repertoires from 600 to 850 donors were re-analyzed and high-resolution HLA genotyping was added so that TCR occurrence patterns could be studied. The genetic ancestry cluster associated with self-reported Caucasian donors included over 80% of the roughly 390 genotyped donors. To predict cytomegalovirus infection status, the study brought together high-throughput TCR immunosequencing, statistical association of individual TCRs with disease status, and machine learning. Several DR-DQ haplotypes were handled as single units for association and clustering, since linkage in the cohort was strong. Donor age, sex, ethnicity and CMV serostatus were compiled together with the repertoire data. In addition to the first cohort of around 670 subjects, a separate validation cohort of over 90 different subjects was used. The study used immunosequencing to profile the T cell repertoires of approximately 650 subjects and linked those repertoires to cytomegalovirus serostatus. On average, about 240,000 unique TCR beta nucleotide sequences were sequenced per donor among 300 to 500 genotyped donors of the cohort, with approximately 18% of those sequences being non-productive. Class I and class II HLA loci were covered by the typing at four-digit resolution. Every repertoire in the discovery cohort had been generated on one and the same sequencing platform. An early release that covered around 590 HLA-typed donors contained approximately 300 gigabases of sequencing data and about 93 million unique TCR sequences. The study aimed to test whether cataloging public T cell receptors could reveal signatures of past pathogen exposure. An earlier analysis of roughly 580 of the donors used high-throughput TCR beta sequencing to judge whether each TCR beta V gene segment behaved as functional or pseudogenic. Rather than using new phenotypic data, the later analysis identified candidate immune exposures from TCR beta sequences and from how often those sequences occurred across donors. The number of donors typed differed by locus, with roughly 620-630 for A, B, C, DRB1 and DQB1, around 500 for DQA1, approximately 570 for DPA1, and some 450 for DPB1.

The library was produced with the immunoSEQ multiplex PCR assay. The multiplex PCR relied on a mix of 60 forward primers for TCR Vbeta segments and 13 reverse primers for TCR Jbeta segments. The CDR3 region of rearranged TCR beta genes was amplified from genomic DNA with a multiplex PCR assay. On the Illumina HiSeq System, the amplified TCR beta libraries were sequenced as 87-base-pair reads. In the paper's pipeline: A later analysis tallied 75 million to 85 million unique TCR beta chains across the 700 or so repertoires, and some 10 million of those chains were shared by two or more donors. A nearest-neighbor algorithm error-corrected the raw reads and collapsed the reads into unique sequences, merging closely related sequences to remove PCR and sequencing errors. Alignment of CDR3 sequences to IMGT reference sequences was used to assign V, D and J gene segments. For a sequence to be retained, a match of at least six nucleotides was required to both a V gene segment and a J gene segment. Rearrangements were called productive when the CDR3 lacked stop codons and stayed in frame with V and J; all others were non-productive. CDR3 was defined according to IMGT convention as the region running from the second conserved V-encoded cysteine to the conserved J-encoded phenylalanine. The earlier analysis of about 610 of the donors excluded any sequence lacking an unambiguous match to a single V gene segment. In an earlier analysis of roughly 600 of the donors, a V segment was called functional when productive rearrangements were above 56.7%, and segregating when the standard deviation between donors exceeded 5%. A statistical classification framework was developed to diagnose cytomegalovirus status using the catalog of TCR beta chain sequences. V and J gene assignment, in a later analysis, came from comparing TCR nucleotide sequences with IMGT/GENE-DB human TR gene sequences. A later analysis assigned CDR3 sequences and most-parsimonious VDJ recombination scenarios with the TCRdist pipeline. In a later analysis, each TCR beta chain was defined by its CDR3 amino acid sequence together with its V-gene family, and reads lacking a unique V-gene family were excluded. To address suspected cross-contamination and a sequencing artifact, a later analysis removed approximately 590 highly shared, low-generation-probability nucleotide sequences. In a later analysis, a clonal expansion index was calculated for each public chain from normalized within-repertoire ranks of inferred template counts. In a later analysis, generation probabilities were computed with a VDJ recombination model fitted to out-of-frame rearrangements, and the resulting probabilities were checked against IGoR. In a later analysis, TCR-TCR, TCR-HLA and TCR-CMV co-occurrence was scored with hypergeometric tests, and a repertoire-size bias correction was applied to TCR pairs. To estimate false discovery rates, a later analysis permuted the HLA or CMV assignments 20 times. In a later analysis, co-occurring TCRs were grouped using DBSCAN, with TCRdist sequence similarity added in when clustering inside HLA-allele-positive subsets. Repertoires with fewer than 30,000 or more than 120,000 public chains, plus five repertoires with anomalous nucleotide sharing, were excluded from co-occurrence clustering. TCRdb holds this immuneACCESS table with in-frame rearrangements only. Some clones are missing; in checked studies, unresolved V genes explain under half, and the rest has no known cause. V and J calls and clone size follow that table, whereas D and trimming were derived from the DNA. Recorded for this sample are fewer than 150,000 clones; roughly three quarters of them occurred a single time. The biggest ten clones account for approximately 5% of the sample.

The germline V gene encodes CDR1 LGHNA and CDR2 YNFKEQ. The cysteine opens and the phenylalanine closes a CDR3 of 13 amino acids. The only DNA kept is the CDR3, 39 bases in frame from the first base. Between the V and J ends, shortened by 4 bases and 8 bases respectively, the junction contains 11 bases. In total, fewer than 750 healthy bone marrow donors made up the cohort. All cohort members were sampled while nominally healthy, although unrecorded immune exposures were likely present. The donor was CMV seronegative and was included in the group of a few hundred seronegative cohort members. Every donor gave a peripheral blood sample, and the peripheral blood mononuclear cells from that sample were used for TCR beta sequencing. Genomic DNA was extracted from the blood cell samples with the Qiagen DNeasy Blood Extraction Kit. The research as a whole found: A later analysis found that HLA-associated TCR beta chains were more clonally expanded and had lower generation probabilities than equally common non-associated chains. Immune exposure information for the cohort was limited to CMV serostatus. Three of the identified cytomegalovirus-associated TCR beta chains were confirmed in vitro to be specific for cytomegalovirus antigens. According to a later genetic analysis, donors in an Asian-associated ancestry cluster had fewer N-insertions in productive TCRs than the approximately 670-donor mean. According to a later analysis, TCR association rates differed among HLA loci, with DRB1 alleles showing the most associated TCRs and HLA-C alleles showing the fewest. According to a later analysis, parvovirus B19, influenza, CMV and Epstein-Barr virus appeared linked to several top co-occurrence clusters. A group of highly shared sequence variants was considered likely to be a technical artifact of the sequencing pipeline. The study listed approximately 150 TCR beta chains as associated with cytomegalovirus. Because HLA typing was missing for some donors at each locus, association tests included only the typed subset. According to a later analysis, most CMV-associated TCR beta chains appeared to be HLA-restricted, and the HLA associations seemed to be driven largely by CMV exposure. In an earlier analysis of some 500 of the donors, most TCR beta V segments appeared in productive rearrangements about 87% or about 30% of the time, broadly matching IMGT annotations. Some IMGT-functional V segments, including TRBV6-2 and TRBV6-3, could not be distinguished by the 87-base-pair reads and were therefore excluded. The classifier was reported to diagnose cytomegalovirus status with high specificity and sensitivity in both the original and validation cohorts. A further reported finding was that TCR beta sequences accurately predicted the HLA-A and HLA-B alleles for most subjects in the first cohort. Presence/absence analyses assumed roughly uniform sequencing depth across donors, an assumption that may not hold. In a later genetic analysis, a missense DCLRE1C variant was associated with V-gene and J-gene trimming of TCR beta chains, and the association was replicated in an independent cohort. Most TCR sequences were seen in very few donors, while some public TCRs were found in many individuals. Because counts were too low, about 18 rarely observed V segments, including chromosome 9 orphons, were left out of the earlier analysis of 587 of the donors. Correlated functional status among segregating V segments might reflect linkage disequilibrium, but an unknown experimental factor could not be ruled out. The authors suggested that the approach could potentially be extended to other disease states and immunological phenotypes. At a false discovery rate of 0.05, a later analysis linked around 17,000 TCR beta sequences to specific HLA alleles. The cohort was sequenced for TCR beta chains only, and without alpha or paired-chain data the features that could be detected were limited. Assigning TCR associations to individual alleles was difficult when HLA alleles, especially DR and DQ, strongly co-occurred.

About this clone: The clone's antigen remains unknown. Nothing much larger sits one base from this clone, and base qualities are not available.

Sequenced input: PBMCs. The clonotype comes from a woman in her forties or fifties in good health and CMV-seronegative. The V gene is TRBV4-2 and the J gene is TRBJ1-4; the best D guess is TRBD1, with 6 bases matching. The DNA reads TGTGCCAGCAGCCTCAACAGGGAGGAAAAACTGTTTTTT. Translated, it reads CASSLNREEKLFF.